One and the same sample provided the 19 T cell receptor beta chains below, sequenced in a study of T cell changes during pregnancy in multiple sclerosis. Clones were sequenced by immunoSEQ multiplex PCR, and TCRdb holds only the in-frame ones, with some missing. The table lists 55,000 to 75,000 clones, approximately 90% of them singletons. The specimen comprised peripheral blood, sampled in the third trimester of pregnancy. The origin of the receptors is a female donor in good health, enrolled as a control in a pregnancy study.

The chain carries TRBV9 and TRBJ1-2, with D possibly being TRBD1 (6 bases). This CDR3 comprises 15 residues. V lost 5 bases and J lost 0, with 14 bases in between. Germline CDR1 reads SGDLS; CDR2 reads YYNGEE. DNA for the CDR3: TGTGCCAGCAGGGCAGGGGCGTTAGCTAACTATGGCTACACCTTC. Translated, it gives CASRAGALANYGYTF. Combining the CDR3 with reference TRBV9 and TRBJ1-2 gives the whole variable domain DSGVTQTPKHLITATGQRVTLRCSPRSGDLSVYWYQQSLDQGLQFLIQYYNGEERAKGNILERFSAQQFPDLHSELNLSSLELGDSALYFCASRAGALANYGYTFGSGTRLTVV.

The V and J genes are TRBV14 and TRBJ1-1; no definite D call. Trimming left V 4 bases short and J 0 bases short, with 18 bases between. CDR3 size: 17 residues. The V gene's germline CDR1 is SGHDN and CDR2 FVKESK. CDR3 amino acids: CASSLPWRQLVNTEAFF. In DNA, the CDR3 is TGTGCCAGCAGCCTACCCTGGAGGCAGCTCGTGAACACTGAAGCTTTCTTT. Combining the CDR3 with reference TRBV14 and TRBJ1-1 gives the whole variable domain EAGVTQFPSHSVIEKGQTVTLRCDPISGHDNLYWYRRVMGKEIKFLLHFVKESKQDESGMPNNRFLAERTGGTYSTLKVQPAELEDSGVYFCASSLPWRQLVNTEAFFGQGTRLTVV.

The V call is TRBV4-3, the J call TRBJ1-1; D call uncertain. Germline lookup yields CDR1 LGHNA and CDR2 YSLEER. The V end was cut by 0 bases, the J end by 5 bases, with 7 bases between. This CDR3 has 13 residues. As DNA, the CDR3 is TGCGCCAGCAGCCAAGACCTCGGGACTGAAGCTTTCTTT. Protein product: CASSQDLGTEAFF.

V and J are TRBV2 and TRBJ1-2; 7 bases agree with TRBD1. Germline V lookup: CDR1 SNHLY, CDR2 FYNNEI. With 8 bases clipped from V and 7 bases from J, the junction kept 7 bases outside the gene matches. The CDR3 has 12 residues. The CDR3 sequence is CASSGQEPGYTF. CDR3 nucleotides: TGTGCCAGCTCCGGACAGGAACCTGGCTACACCTTC.

This chain links TRBV5-5 with TRBJ2-1; D might be TRBD2 (5 bases). V lost 4 bases and J lost 3, with 17 bases in between. CDR1 is SGHKS, CDR2 YYEKEE, per germline (reference sequence). The CDR3 extends over 16 amino acids. The CDR3 DNA sequence: TGTGCCAGCAGCCAGTTACGGGGAATCCGCTACAATGAGCAGTTCTTC. Amino acids: CASSQLRGIRYNEQFF. The variable domain in full, completed from reference TRBV5-5 and TRBJ2-1, reads DAGVTQSPTHLIKTRGQQVTLRCSPISGHKSVSWYQQVLGQGPQFIFQYYEKEERGRGNFPDRFSARQFPNYSSELNVNALLLGDSALYLCASSQLRGIRYNEQFFGPGTRLTVL.

The rearrangement uses TRBV5-6 and TRBJ2-7; 8 nucleotides agree with TRBD1. The germline CDR1 and CDR2 sequences are SGHDT and YYEEEE. The CDR3 is 14 amino acids. The V and J ends lost 4 bases and 0 bases, in that order; junction bases with no gene match: 3. The CDR3 is CASSPDRDSYEQYF. The CDR3 DNA reads as TGTGCCAGCAGCCCGGACAGGGACTCCTACGAGCAGTACTTC. The variable domain in full, completed from reference TRBV5-6 and TRBJ2-7, reads DAGVTQSPTHLIKTRGQQVTLRCSPKSGHDTVSWYQQALGQGPQFIFQYYEEEERQRGNFPDRFSGHQFPNYSSELNVNALLLGDSALYLCASSPDRDSYEQYFGPGTRLTVT.

The genes are TRBV9 and TRBJ2-3; TRBD2 matches at 8 bases. Germline V gives CDR1 SGDLS, CDR2 YYNGEE. V lost 0 bases to trimming and J lost 4 bases; unmatched junction nucleotides: 4. The CDR3 is made up of 15 amino acids. The DNA for the CDR3 is TGTGCCAGCAGCGTAGACGGACTAGCCTCAGATACGCAGTATTTT. Its translation: CASSVDGLASDTQYF.

Only one count was recorded for this clone. The V call is TRBV18, the J call TRBJ2-5; 7 bases match TRBD1. V shed 6 bases, J shed 3 bases, and the junction held 16 bases outside the gene matches. The CDR3 has 17 amino acids. CDR1 KGHSH and CDR2 LQKENI come from the germline V gene. Here the CDR3 reads CASSHTPPGRGKETQYF. CDR3 bases: TGTGCCAGCTCCCACACGCCACCCGGCAGGGGGAAAGAGACCCAGTACTTC.

The chain employs TRBV20-1 and TRBJ1-6; D remains ambiguous. CDR3 size: 11 residues. V lost 0 bases and J 16 bases, leaving 10 bases between the germline ends. CDR1 and CDR2 from the germline V gene are DFQATT and SNEGSKA (reference sequence). In DNA form, the CDR3 reads TGCAGTGCTAGAGATCGGCCAGGACTCCACTTT. This codes for CSARDRPGLHF.

The chain carries TRBV6-5 and TRBJ2-3; 13 bases agree with TRBD2. Germline lookup yields CDR1 MNHEY and CDR2 SVGAGI. The V gene end was trimmed by 4 bases and the J gene end by 4 bases; junction bases not matched to a gene: 2. The CDR3 contains 15 residues. The CDR3 protein is CASSWTSGGPDTQYF. The CDR3, as DNA: TGTGCCAGCAGTTGGACTAGCGGGGGACCAGATACGCAGTATTTT.

The chain carries TRBV18 and TRBJ1-2; D is unresolved. There are 12 residues in the CDR3. Germline CDR1 KGHSH, CDR2 LQKENI. With 3 bases removed from V and 4 bases from J, the gap between germline ends came to 6 bases. CDR3 region: CASSPTSYGYTF. CDR3 bases: TGTGCCAGCTCACCGACAAGCTATGGCTACACCTTC. Supplemented by reference TRBV18 and TRBJ1-2, the full variable domain reads NAGVMQNPRHLVRRRGQEARLRCSPMKGHSHVYWYRQLPEEGLKFMVYLQKENIIDESGMPKERFSAEFPKEGPSILRIQQVVRGDSAAYFCASSPTSYGYTFGSGTRLTVV.

This chain uses TRBV9 with TRBJ1-2; TRBD1 matches at 9 bases. Germline trimming cut 3 bases from V and 2 bases from J; bases unmatched to any gene: 5. From germline, CDR1 is SGDLS and CDR2 YYNGEE. The CDR3 runs to 15 residues. The CDR3 loop is CASSARGQGNYGYTF. The CDR3 region has the DNA TGTGCCAGCAGCGCGCGAGGACAGGGGAACTATGGCTACACCTTC.

The chain employs TRBV28 and TRBJ1-2; 7 bases match TRBD1. V trimming: 5 bases; J trimming: 4 bases; junction bases outside the gene matches: 16. This CDR3 has 17 residues. CDR1 and CDR2 from the germline V gene are MDHEN and SYDVKM. The CDR3 loop is CASSPGTASGYLYGYTF. For the CDR3, the DNA is TGTGCCAGCAGTCCAGGGACAGCGTCCGGTTACCTCTATGGCTACACCTTC.

The chain has TRBV19 and TRBJ1-5; tentative D call: TRBD1 (5 bases). The CDR3 loop spans 17 amino acids. Looked up from germline, CDR1 is LNHDA and CDR2 is SQIVND (reference sequence). V was trimmed by 5 bases and J by 1 base, leaving 18 bases between them. The CDR3 coding sequence is TGTGCCAGTAGTCATCAAGCCAATGGGGCAAGCAATCAGCCCCAGCATTTT. Encoded protein: CASSHQANGASNQPQHF.

The table lists this clone with a count of one. The gene calls are TRBV6-6 and TRBJ1-3; no reliable D call. Germline V gene sequence: CDR1 MNHNY, CDR2 SVGAGI (reference sequence). CDR3 length: 13 amino acids. The V end lost 2 bases, the J end lost 8 bases, and 10 bases lay between the germline ends. As DNA, the CDR3 is TGTGCCAGCAGTTACAGGGAGGGTCACACCATATATTTT. Residues: CASSYREGHTIYF.

This clone was counted a single time. The chain uses TRBV6-6 and TRBJ1-1; 8 positions match TRBD1. Germline V gene lookup returns CDR1 MNHNY and CDR2 SVGAGI (reference sequence). CDR3 length: 14 residues. V dropped 5 bases and J dropped 4; count of bases not matched to a gene: 6. The CDR3 sequence is CASSRGQGVTEAFF. The CDR3 DNA reads as TGTGCCAGCAGTCGCGGACAGGGCGTCACTGAAGCTTTCTTT.

The chain carries TRBV10-3 and TRBJ1-2; tentatively, D is TRBD1 (6 bases). Germline CDR1 and CDR2: ENHRY and SYGVKD. V was shortened by 0 bases and J by 1 base, with 12 bases between the two germline ends. The CDR3 extends over 16 amino acids. Here the CDR3 reads CAISESGQGLNYGYTF. CDR3 coding DNA: TGTGCCATCAGTGAGTCGGGCCAGGGGCTTAACTATGGCTACACCTTC.

The chain uses TRBV5-4 and TRBJ1-6, with a weak D call TRBD1 (6 bases). Germline V gene data show CDR1 as SGHNT and CDR2 as YYREEE (reference sequence). The CDR3 is 19 residues long. Trimming removed 4 bases from V and 0 bases from J, with 20 bases in between. In DNA, the CDR3 is TGTGCCAGCAGCGCGGGGGGGCTTCAAAATAGCTCCTATAATTCACCCCTCCACTTT. Amino acid sequence: CASSAGGLQNSSYNSPLHF.

A single count supports this clone. This sequence joins TRBV18 and TRBJ2-1, with D possibly TRBD1 on 6 matching bases. This CDR3 is built from 14 residues. Trimming stripped 4 bases from V and 5 bases from J, with 12 bases between. Looked up from germline, CDR1 is KGHSH and CDR2 is LQKENI. The DNA for the CDR3 is TGTGCCAGCTCACGAAATGGACAGAACAATGAGCAGTTCTTC. It yields the protein CASSRNGQNNEQFF.